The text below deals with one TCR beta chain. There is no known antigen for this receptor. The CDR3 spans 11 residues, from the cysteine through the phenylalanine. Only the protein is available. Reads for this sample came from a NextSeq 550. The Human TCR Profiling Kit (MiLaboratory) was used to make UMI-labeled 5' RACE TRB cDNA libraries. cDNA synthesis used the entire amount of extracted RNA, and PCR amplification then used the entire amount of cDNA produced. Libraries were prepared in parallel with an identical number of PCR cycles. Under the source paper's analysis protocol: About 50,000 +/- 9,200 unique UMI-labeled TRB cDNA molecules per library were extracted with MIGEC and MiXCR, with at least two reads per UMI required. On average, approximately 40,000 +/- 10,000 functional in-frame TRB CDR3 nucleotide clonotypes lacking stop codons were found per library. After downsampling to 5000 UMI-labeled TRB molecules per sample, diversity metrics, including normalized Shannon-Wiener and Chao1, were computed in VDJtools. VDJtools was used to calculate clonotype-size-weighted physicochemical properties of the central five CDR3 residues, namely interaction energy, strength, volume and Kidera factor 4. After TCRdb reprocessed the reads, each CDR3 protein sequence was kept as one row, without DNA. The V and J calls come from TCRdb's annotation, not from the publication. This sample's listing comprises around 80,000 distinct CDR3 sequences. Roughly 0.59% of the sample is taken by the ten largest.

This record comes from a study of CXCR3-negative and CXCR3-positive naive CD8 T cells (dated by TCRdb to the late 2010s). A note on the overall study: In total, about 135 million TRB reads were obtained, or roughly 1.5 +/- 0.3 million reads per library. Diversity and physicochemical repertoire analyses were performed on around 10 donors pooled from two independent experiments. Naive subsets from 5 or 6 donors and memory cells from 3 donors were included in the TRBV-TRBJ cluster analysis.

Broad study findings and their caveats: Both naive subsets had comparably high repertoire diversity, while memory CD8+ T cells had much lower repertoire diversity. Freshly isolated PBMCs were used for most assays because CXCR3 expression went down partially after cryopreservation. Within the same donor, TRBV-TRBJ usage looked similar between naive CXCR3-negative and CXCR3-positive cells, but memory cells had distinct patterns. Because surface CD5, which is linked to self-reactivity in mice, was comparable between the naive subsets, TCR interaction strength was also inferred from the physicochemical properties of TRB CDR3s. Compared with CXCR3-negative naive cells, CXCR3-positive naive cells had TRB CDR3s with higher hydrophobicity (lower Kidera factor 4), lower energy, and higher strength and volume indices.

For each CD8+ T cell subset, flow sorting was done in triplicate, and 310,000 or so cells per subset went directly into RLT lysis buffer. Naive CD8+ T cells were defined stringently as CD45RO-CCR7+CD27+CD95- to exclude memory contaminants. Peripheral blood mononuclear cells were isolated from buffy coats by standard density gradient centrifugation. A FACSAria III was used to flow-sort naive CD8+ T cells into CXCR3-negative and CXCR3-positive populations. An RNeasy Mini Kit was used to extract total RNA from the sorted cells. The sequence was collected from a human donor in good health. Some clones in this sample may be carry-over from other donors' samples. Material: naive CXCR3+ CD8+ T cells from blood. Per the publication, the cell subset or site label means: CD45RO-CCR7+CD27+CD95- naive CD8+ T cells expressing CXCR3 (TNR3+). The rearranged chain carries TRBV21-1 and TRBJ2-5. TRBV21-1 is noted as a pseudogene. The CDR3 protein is CASSKVETQYF.